This T cell receptor beta chain derives from a study of shared clonotypes between healthy human individuals. Sequencing was performed with immunoSEQ multiplex PCR; in TCRdb, only in-frame clones are kept and a portion is missing. The sample has roughly 700,000 clones, roughly 87% seen once. V was trimmed by 2 bases and J by 3 bases, leaving 6 bases between them. The CDR3 is made up of 13 amino acids. The germline V gene encodes CDR1 SGDLS and CDR2 YYNGEE. The chain couples TRBV9 to TRBJ1-5; D gene uncertain. Sequences were obtained from memory CD8+ T cells from PBMCs. As for subset: CD45RO+ cells pooled with CCR7-negative TemRA cells. The clonotype was recovered from a young man in good health. Some clones in this sample may be carry-over from other donors' samples. This chain's CDR3 is CASSVDTNQPQHF. CDR3 in DNA: TGTGCCAGCAGCGTTGACACCAATCAGCCCCAGCATTTT.